This T cell receptor (beta chain) was recovered during a study of blood T cell repertoires in COVID-19. Study as a whole: T cells, B-cell-depleted T cells, or PBMCs provided the cDNA or gDNA that served as material.

Germline assignment: CDR1 MNHEY and CDR2 SMNVEV (reference sequence). With 2 bases removed from V and 8 bases from J, the gap between germline ends came to 15 bases. CDR3 size: 14 residues. Per the authors' pipeline: Amplification with reference gene primers provided the estimates of nucleated cell counts. Here immunoSEQ multiplex PCR was the method, and the copy in TCRdb shows in-frame clones only, minus some. D and trimming were read from the DNA, whereas the V and J calls and clone size are those reported in that table. The sample records about 360,000 clones, over 75% being singletons. The chain employs TRBV27 and TRBJ1-2, with a possible D match to TRBD1 (6 bases). The source material was PBMCs or T cells enriched from blood (not recorded which). This TCR derives from a woman in her 40s with acute COVID-19. CDR3 sequence: CASSLNGGRSGYTF. The CDR3 bases are TGTGCCAGCAGTTTAAACGGGGGGCGAAGCGGCTACACCTTC.